The 2 T cell receptor beta chains listed next were all sequenced from one sample in a study of blood T cells in healthy people across ages. The use of a sample-barcoded 5' primer and a J-beta primer mix characterized a second PCR of roughly 6 to 11 cycles. MiXCR, run by TCRdb on the 5' RACE reads, gives a single entry per CDR3 protein. Among under 950,000 distinct CDR3 sequences listed, about 20% were seen once. The sequenced sample was blood. These receptors came from an older man in good health.

The chain is built from TRBV20-1 and TRBJ2-3; TRBD2 agrees at 8 bases. CDR3 length: 15 amino acids. Trimming cost V 3 bases and J 0 bases; bases outside gene matches: 5. Germline CDR1 DFQATT, CDR2 SNEGSKA (reference sequence). CDR3 loop: CSASGSGASTDTQYF. DNA of the CDR3: TGCAGTGCTAGTGGTAGCGGGGCTAGCACAGATACGCAGTATTTT.

Only a few counts were recorded for this clonotype. This chain uses TRBV14 with TRBJ1-2; 7 nucleotides align to TRBD1. The J segment lost 8 bases and the V segment lost 1 base, leaving 13 bases of the junction unmatched. The CDR3 extends over 16 amino acids. The germline CDR1 and CDR2 sequences are SGHDN and FVKESK. The CDR3 is CASSQVNDRELTGYTF. The CDR3 DNA follows: TGTGCCAGCAGCCAAGTGAATGACAGGGAGCTTACGGGCTACACCTTC.